This T cell receptor (beta chain) originates from a study of STAT5B mutations in CD4+ large granular lymphocyte leukemia. Study context: The CDR3 'QG' motif was associated with a particular HLA allele among healthy donors.

The repertoire was sequenced with immunoSEQ multiplex PCR; TCRdb's copy has only in-frame clones and lacks some. The table records about 38,000 clones, almost 85% of them present only once. Comments on this clone: The sample contains more than one DNA sequence encoding this CDR3.

Germline assignment: CDR1 KGHSH and CDR2 LQKENI. This CDR3 is built from 15 residues. Trimming cost V 0 bases and J 0 bases, with 9 bases left between them. The TCR originated in a human donor in good health. Sequencing used CD4+ T cells from blood buffy coats. This chain joins TRBV18 and TRBJ2-7, with D hard to call. The CDR3 spells CASSPPSQSSYEQYF. The CDR3 DNA reads as TGTGCCAGCTCACCACCGTCCCAGTCCTCCTACGAGCAGTACTTC.